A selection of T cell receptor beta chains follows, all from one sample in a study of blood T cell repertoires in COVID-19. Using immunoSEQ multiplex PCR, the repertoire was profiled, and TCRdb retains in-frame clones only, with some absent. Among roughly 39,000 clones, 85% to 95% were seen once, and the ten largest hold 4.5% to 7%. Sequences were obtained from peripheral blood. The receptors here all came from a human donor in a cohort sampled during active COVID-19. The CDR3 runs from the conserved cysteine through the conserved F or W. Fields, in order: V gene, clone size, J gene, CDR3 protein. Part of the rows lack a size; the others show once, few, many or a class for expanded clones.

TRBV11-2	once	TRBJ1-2	CASSFLGTGNYGYTF
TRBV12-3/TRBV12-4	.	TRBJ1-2	CASSLEQGDGYTF
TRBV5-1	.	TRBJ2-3	CASSSTGTDTQYF
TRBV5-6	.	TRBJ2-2	CASSSLSATGGNTGELFF
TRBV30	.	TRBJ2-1	CAWSVGLADNEQFF
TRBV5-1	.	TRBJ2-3	CASSLEGTGSTDTQYF
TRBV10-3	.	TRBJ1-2	CAISVGQDNYGYTF
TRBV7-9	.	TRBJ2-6	CASSLSGRGLAGANVLTF
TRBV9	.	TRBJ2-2	CASSVVAAGATELFF
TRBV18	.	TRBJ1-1	CASSPGQQNTEAFF
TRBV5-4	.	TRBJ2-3	CASSPGTVTDTQYF
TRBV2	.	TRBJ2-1	CASSDWSGGRINEQFF
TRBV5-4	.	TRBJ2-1	CASRLDRANNEQFF
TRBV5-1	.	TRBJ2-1	CASSLGSGGPYNEQFF
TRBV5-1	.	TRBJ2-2	CASSLLLAGGNTGELFF
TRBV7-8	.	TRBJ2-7	CASSLFEGEQYF
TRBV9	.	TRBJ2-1	CASSVDRTRPGNEQFF
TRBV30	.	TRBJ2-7	CASDSGRAFEQYF
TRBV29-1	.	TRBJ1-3	CSTRTGGNTIYF
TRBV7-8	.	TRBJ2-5	CASSLAWTDQETQYF
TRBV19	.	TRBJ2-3	CASSPRGTDTQYF
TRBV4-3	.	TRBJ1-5	CASSQDPPGSSNQPQHF
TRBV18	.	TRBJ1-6	CASSPGQADNSPLHF